This T cell receptor (beta chain) was observed in a study of blood T cell repertoires in COVID-19. Libraries were prepared by immunoSEQ multiplex PCR; TCRdb keeps only in-frame clonotypes and omits some of them. The data show approximately 92,000 clones, 60% to 85% seen once. V was pared by 1 base and J by 4 bases, with 4 bases of the junction left unmatched. There are 15 residues in the CDR3. The germline CDR1 and CDR2 sequences are LGHDT and YNNKEL (reference sequence). Material for sequencing was peripheral blood. This chain joins TRBV3-1 (or the pseudogene TRBV3-2) and TRBJ1-5, with TRBD1 matching over 7 bases. This clonotype originated in a man aged 45-60 years who had recovered from COVID-19. The CDR3 sequence is CASSQGVTGNQPQHF. The CDR3 bases are TGTGCCAGCAGCCAAGGGGTGACAGGGAATCAGCCCCAGCATTTT.